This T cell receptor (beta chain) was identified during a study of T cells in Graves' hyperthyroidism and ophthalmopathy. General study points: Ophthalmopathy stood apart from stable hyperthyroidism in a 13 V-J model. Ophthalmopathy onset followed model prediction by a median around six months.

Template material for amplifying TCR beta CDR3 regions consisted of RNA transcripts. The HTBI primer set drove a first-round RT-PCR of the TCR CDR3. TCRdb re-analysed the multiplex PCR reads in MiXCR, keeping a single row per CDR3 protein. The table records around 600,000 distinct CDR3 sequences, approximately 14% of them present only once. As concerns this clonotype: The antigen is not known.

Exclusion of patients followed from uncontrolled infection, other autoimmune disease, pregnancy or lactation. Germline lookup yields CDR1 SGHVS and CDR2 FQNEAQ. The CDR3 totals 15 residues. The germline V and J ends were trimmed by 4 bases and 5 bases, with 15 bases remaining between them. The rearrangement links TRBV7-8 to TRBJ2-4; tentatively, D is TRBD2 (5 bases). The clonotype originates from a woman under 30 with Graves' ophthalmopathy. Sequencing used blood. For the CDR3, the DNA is TGTGCCAGCAGCTCAACTAGGAGCCCCCAAAACATTCAGTACTTC. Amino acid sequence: CASSSTRSPQNIQYF.